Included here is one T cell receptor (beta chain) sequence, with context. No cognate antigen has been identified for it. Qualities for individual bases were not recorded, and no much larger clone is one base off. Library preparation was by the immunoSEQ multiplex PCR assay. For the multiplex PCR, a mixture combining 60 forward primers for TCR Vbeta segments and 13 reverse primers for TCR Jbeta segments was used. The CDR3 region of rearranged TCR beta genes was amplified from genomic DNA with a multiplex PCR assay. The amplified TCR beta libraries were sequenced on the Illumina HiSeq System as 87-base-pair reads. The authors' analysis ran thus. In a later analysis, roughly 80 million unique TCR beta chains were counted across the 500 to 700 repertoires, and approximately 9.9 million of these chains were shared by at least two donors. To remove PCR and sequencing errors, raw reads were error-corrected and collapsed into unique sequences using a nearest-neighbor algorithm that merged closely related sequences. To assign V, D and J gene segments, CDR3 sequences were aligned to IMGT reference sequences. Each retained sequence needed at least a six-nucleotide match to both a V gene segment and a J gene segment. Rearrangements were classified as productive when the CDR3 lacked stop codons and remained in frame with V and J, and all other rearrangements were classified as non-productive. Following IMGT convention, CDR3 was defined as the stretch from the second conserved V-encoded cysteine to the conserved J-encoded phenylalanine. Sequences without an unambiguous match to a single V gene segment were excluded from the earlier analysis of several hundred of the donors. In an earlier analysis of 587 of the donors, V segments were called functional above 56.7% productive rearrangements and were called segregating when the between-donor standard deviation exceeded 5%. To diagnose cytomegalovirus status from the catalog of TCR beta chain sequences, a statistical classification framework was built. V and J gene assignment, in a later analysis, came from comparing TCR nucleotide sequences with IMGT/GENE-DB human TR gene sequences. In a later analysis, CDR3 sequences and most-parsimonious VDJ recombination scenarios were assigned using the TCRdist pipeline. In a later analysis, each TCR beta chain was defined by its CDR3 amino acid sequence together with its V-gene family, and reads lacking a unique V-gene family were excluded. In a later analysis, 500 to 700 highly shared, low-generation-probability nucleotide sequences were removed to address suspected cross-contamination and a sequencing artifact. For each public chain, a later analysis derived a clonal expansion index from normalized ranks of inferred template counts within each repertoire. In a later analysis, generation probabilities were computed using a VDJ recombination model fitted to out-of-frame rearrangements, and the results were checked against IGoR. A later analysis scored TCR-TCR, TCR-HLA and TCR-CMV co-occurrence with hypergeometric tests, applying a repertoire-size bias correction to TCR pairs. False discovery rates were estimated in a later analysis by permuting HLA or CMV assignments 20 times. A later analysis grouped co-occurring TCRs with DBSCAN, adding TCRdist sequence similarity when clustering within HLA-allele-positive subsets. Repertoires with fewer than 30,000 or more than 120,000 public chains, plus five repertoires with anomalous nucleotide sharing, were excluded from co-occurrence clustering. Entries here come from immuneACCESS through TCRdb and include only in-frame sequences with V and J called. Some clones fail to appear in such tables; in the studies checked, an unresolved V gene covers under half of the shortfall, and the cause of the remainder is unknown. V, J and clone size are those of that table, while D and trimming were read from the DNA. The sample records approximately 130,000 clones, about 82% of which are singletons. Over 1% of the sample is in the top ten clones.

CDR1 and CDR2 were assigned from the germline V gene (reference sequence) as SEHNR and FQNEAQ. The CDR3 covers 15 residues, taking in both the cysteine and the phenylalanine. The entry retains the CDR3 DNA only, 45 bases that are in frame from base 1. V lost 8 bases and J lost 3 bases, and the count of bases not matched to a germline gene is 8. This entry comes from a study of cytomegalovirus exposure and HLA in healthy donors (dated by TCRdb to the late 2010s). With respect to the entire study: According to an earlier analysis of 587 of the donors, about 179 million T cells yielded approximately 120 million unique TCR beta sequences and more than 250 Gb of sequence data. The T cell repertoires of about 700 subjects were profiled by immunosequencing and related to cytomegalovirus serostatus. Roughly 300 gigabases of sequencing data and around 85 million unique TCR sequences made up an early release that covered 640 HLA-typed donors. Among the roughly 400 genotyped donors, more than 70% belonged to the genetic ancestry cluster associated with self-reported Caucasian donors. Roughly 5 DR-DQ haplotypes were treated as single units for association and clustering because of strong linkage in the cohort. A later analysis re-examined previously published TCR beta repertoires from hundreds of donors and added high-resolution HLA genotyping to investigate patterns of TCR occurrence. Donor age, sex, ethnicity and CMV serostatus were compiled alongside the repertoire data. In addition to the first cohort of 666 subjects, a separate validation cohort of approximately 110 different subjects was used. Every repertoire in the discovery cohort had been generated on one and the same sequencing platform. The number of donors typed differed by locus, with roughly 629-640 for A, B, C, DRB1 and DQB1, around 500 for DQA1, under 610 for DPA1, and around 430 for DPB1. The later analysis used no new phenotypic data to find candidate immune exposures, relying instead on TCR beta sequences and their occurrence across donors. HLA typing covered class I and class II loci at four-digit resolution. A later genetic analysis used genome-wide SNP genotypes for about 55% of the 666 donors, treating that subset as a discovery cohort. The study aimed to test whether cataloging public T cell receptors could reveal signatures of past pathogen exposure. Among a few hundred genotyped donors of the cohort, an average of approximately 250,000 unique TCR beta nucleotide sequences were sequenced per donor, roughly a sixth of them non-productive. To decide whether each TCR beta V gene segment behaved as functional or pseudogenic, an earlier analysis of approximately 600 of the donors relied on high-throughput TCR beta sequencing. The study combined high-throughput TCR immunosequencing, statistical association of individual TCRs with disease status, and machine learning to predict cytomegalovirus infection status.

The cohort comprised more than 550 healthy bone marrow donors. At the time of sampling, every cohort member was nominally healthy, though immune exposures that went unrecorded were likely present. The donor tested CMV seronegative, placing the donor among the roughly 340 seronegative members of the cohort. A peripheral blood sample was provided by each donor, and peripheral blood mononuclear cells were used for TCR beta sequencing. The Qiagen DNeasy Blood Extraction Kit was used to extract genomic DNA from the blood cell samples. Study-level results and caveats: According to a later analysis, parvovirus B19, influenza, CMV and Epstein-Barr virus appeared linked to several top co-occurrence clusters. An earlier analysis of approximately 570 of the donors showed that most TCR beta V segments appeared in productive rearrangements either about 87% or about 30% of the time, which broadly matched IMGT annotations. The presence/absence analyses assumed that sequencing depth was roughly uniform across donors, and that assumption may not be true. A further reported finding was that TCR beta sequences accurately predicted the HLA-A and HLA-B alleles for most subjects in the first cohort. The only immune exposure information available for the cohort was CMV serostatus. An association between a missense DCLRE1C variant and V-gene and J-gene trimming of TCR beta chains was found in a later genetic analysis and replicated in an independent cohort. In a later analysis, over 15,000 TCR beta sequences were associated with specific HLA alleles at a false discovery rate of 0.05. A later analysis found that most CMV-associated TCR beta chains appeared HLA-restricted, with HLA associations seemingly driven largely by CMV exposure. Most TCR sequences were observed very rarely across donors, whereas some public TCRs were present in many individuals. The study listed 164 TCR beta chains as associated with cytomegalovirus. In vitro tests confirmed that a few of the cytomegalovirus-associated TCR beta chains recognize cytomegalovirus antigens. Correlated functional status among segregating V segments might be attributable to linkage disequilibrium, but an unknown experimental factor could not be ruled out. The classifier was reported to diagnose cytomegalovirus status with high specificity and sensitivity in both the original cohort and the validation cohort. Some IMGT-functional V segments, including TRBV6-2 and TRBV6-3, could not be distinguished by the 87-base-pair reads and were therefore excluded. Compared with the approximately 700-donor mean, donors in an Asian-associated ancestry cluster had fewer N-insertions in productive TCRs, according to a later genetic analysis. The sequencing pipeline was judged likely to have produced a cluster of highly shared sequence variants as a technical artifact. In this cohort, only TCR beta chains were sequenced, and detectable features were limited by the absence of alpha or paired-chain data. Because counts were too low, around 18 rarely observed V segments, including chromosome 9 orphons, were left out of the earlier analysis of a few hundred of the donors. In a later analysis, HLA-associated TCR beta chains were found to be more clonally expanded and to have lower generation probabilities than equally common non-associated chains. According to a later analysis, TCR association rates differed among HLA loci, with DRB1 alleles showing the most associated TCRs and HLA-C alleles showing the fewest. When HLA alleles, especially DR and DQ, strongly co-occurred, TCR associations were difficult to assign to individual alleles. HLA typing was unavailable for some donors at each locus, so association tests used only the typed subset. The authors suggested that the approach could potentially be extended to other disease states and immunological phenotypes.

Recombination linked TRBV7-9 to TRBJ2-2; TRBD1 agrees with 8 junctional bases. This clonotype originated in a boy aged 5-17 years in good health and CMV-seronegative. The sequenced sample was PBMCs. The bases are TGTGCCAGCTCTGTGGACAGGGAGGACACCGGGGAGCTGTTTTTT. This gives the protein CASSVDREDTGELFF. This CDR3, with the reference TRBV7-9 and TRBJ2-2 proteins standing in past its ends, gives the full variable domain DTGVSQNPRHKITKRGQNVTFRCDPISEHNRLYWYRQTLGQGPEFLTYFQNEAQLEKSRLLSDRFSAERPKGSFSTLEIQRTEQGDSAMYLCASSVDREDTGELFFGEGSRLTVL.